Listed here are 16 T cell receptor beta chains from one sample, sequenced in a study of cytomegalovirus exposure and HLA in healthy donors. The PCR had 60 Vbeta and 13 Jbeta primers. Measured with immunoSEQ multiplex PCR; TCRdb has only the in-frame clones, and not every one. Counted here are about 150,000 clones, approximately 84% occurring once; the ten biggest clones make up 7%. What was sequenced was PBMCs. These receptors all stem from a woman between 40 and 50 years old in good health and CMV-seropositive.

This clone was recorded a few times. The chain links TRBV28 to TRBJ1-1; no firm D call. The germline gives CDR1 MDHEN, CDR2 SYDVKM. The CDR3 spans 13 residues. The V end lost 4 bases, the J end lost 5 bases, and 11 bases lay between the germline ends. Here the CDR3 DNA reads TGTGCCAGCAGTTCCCCCTCACTGACTGAAGCTTTCTTT. Its protein is CASSSPSLTEAFF.

The count of this clone is one. The chain carries TRBV29-1 and TRBJ2-7, with D possibly being TRBD1 (6 bases). CDR1 SQVTM and CDR2 ANQGSEA come from the germline V gene. V was clipped by 5 bases and J by 4 bases, with 15 bases between them. This CDR3 spans 13 amino acids. As DNA, the CDR3 is TGCAGCGTTTTCTCAGGGGCTAGATACGAGCAGTACTTC. It is translated as CSVFSGARYEQYF.

The chain links TRBV5-1 to TRBJ2-5, with 9 positions matching TRBD2. The CDR3 is made up of 15 amino acids. The V gene end was trimmed by 4 bases and the J gene end by 3 bases; junction bases not matched to a gene: 7. Germline V gene data show CDR1 as SGHRS and CDR2 as YFSETQ. The CDR3 spells CASSLMGLAEETQYF. Here the CDR3 DNA reads TGCGCCAGCAGCCTCATGGGACTAGCAGAAGAGACCCAGTACTTC.

This rearrangement joins TRBV5-6 to TRBJ1-5, with a weak D call TRBD1 (5 bases). The CDR3 consists of 13 residues. Per the germline V gene, CDR1 is SGHDT and CDR2 is YYEEEE. Trimming took 2 bases from V and 6 from J, leaving 9 bases between them. This CDR3 reads CASSFGRGQPQHF. The CDR3, as DNA: TGTGCCAGCAGCTTCGGTAGGGGTCAGCCCCAGCATTTT.

The chain couples TRBV5-1 to TRBJ1-3; D gene unclear. The germline V and J ends were trimmed by 1 base and 2 bases, with 10 bases remaining between them. The V gene's germline CDR1 is SGHRS and CDR2 YFSETQ. The CDR3 runs to 15 residues. Written as DNA, the CDR3 is TGCGCCAGCAGCTTGACAATCGGGGCTGGAAACACCATATATTTT. Protein: CASSLTIGAGNTIYF.

The chain employs TRBV28 and TRBJ1-4; D ambiguous. This CDR3 is 14 amino acids long. Looked up from germline, CDR1 is MDHEN and CDR2 is SYDVKM. Trimming pared 6 bases from V and 3 bases from J, leaving 11 bases between. The CDR3 region has the DNA TGTGCCAGCAGCCTATTCTCCGCTAATGAAAAACTGTTTTTT. Its translation: CASSLFSANEKLFF. The variable domain in full, with the rest retrieved from reference TRBV28 and TRBJ1-4, is DVKVTQSSRYLVKRTGEKVFLECVQDMDHENMFWYRQDPGLGLRLIYFSYDVKMKEKGDIPEGYSVSREKKERFSLILESASTNQTSMYLCASSLFSANEKLFFGSGTQLSVL.

This chain uses TRBV4-3 with TRBJ2-3; 12 bases line up with TRBD2. This CDR3 has 17 residues. J was trimmed by 5 bases and V by 2 bases; bases with no gene match: 8. CDR1 is LGHNA and CDR2 is YSLEER in the germline V gene. CDR3 in DNA: TGCGCCAGCAGCCAAAGAGGGCTAGCGGGGGGGAGAGATACGCAGTATTTT. As protein: CASSQRGLAGGRDTQYF.

This sequence joins TRBV7-8 and TRBJ2-5; 11 bases align to TRBD1. J gave up 2 bases and V 5 bases, and 7 bases lay outside the gene matches. Germline V gene data show CDR1 as SGHVS and CDR2 as FQNEAQ. The CDR3 totals 16 residues. The CDR3 DNA follows: TGTGCCAGCAGCACAGGGACAGGGGGTACTCAAGAGACCCAGTACTTC. Translation gives CASSTGTGGTQETQYF.

The chain employs TRBV5-1 and TRBJ2-5, with 7 bases aligning to TRBD1. The end of the DNA fits TRBJ2-7 better, so the J call may be wrong. There are 15 residues in the CDR3. Per germline, CDR1 SGHRS and CDR2 YFSETQ. CDR3 DNA: TGCGCCAGCAGAGAATCAGAGGGGGCTGACTACGAGCAGTACTTC. This translates into CASRESEGADYEQYF.

This chain uses TRBV9 with TRBJ1-1; possible D gene TRBD1, 6 bases. Germline V CDR1 and CDR2: SGDLS, YYNGEE. The CDR3 covers 15 residues. Trimming removed 4 bases at V and 4 bases at J, with 17 bases between. CDR3 loop: CASSPRTDPRTEAFF. As DNA, the CDR3 is TGTGCCAGCAGCCCACGGACAGATCCTCGCACTGAAGCTTTCTTT.

CDR3 sequence (DNA): TGTGCCAGCAGCTTTTCCGGGGGTCGAGAGACCCAGTACTTC. Translating it yields CASSFSGGRETQYF. This sequence joins TRBV7-9 and TRBJ2-5; possible D gene TRBD2, 6 bases. This CDR3 is 14 amino acids long. Trimming took off 3 bases at V and 4 bases at J, with 12 bases between the two ends. Germline V gene data show CDR1 as SEHNR and CDR2 as FQNEAQ (reference sequence).

The chain couples TRBV4-2 to TRBJ1-1, with 12 bases aligning to TRBD1. Germline V CDR1 and CDR2: LGHNA, YNFKEQ. V lost 0 bases to trimming and J lost 5 bases; unmatched junction nucleotides: 10. The CDR3 extends over 18 amino acids. The CDR3 DNA reads as TGTGCCAGCAGCCAAGAGACCGGGACAGGGGGCGCGAGGACTGAAGCTTTCTTT. This translates into CASSQETGTGGARTEAFF.

A word on this clone: In the same sample, other DNA sequences code for this CDR3. The chain combines TRBV28 with TRBJ2-5, with D maybe TRBD2 (5 bases). V was clipped by 2 bases and J by 3 bases, with 7 bases between them. CDR1 is MDHEN, CDR2 SYDVKM, per germline. The CDR3 consists of 13 residues. The DNA of the CDR3 is TGTGCCAGCAGTTTAGGGCGGGAAGAGACCCAGTACTTC. Its protein is CASSLGREETQYF.

On this clone: This specimen includes other DNA sequences encoding the same CDR3. V is TRBV13 and J is TRBJ1-1; D uncertain. V was shortened by 2 bases and J by 7 bases, with 5 bases between the two germline ends. CDR1 PRHDT and CDR2 FYEKMQ come from the germline V gene (reference sequence). This CDR3 has 11 residues. The chain's CDR3 is CASSLNSEAFF. The DNA of the CDR3 is TGTGCCAGCAGCTTAAATAGTGAAGCTTTCTTT. The whole variable domain, remainder taken from reference TRBV13 and TRBJ1-1, is AAGVIQSPRHLIKEKRETATLKCYPIPRHDTVYWYQQGPGQDPQFLISFYEKMQSDKGSIPDRFSAQQFSDYHSELNMSSLELGDSALYFCASSLNSEAFFGQGTRLTVV.

This rearrangement joins TRBV2 to TRBJ2-7; D is possibly TRBD2 (6 bases). The CDR3 has 14 residues. From germline, CDR1 is SNHLY and CDR2 FYNNEI. V was clipped by 8 bases and J by 6 bases, with 20 bases between them. Written as DNA, the CDR3 is TGTGCCAGCGGGATGGGTTCTTTGGGGGGCGAGCAGTACTTC. This gives the protein CASGMGSLGGEQYF.

V usage is TRBV7-3 and J usage is TRBJ1-1; D uncertain. Looked up from germline, CDR1 is SGHTA and CDR2 is FQGTGA. V shed 5 bases and J shed 7 bases, with 14 bases lying between them. There are 13 residues in the CDR3. The CDR3 is CASSLTFLSEAFF. CDR3 sequence (DNA): TGTGCCAGCAGCCTCACCTTTTTGAGTGAAGCTTTCTTT.